These T cell receptor beta chains were read from a single sample in a study of T cell responses to AZD1222 COVID-19 vaccine. Only in-frame clones appear in the TCRdb table, and some are missing; sequencing was by immunoSEQ multiplex PCR. The table records 55,000 to 65,000 clones, approximately 85% of them present only once. The material was peripheral blood, obtained on day 0 of AZD1222 vaccination. Every receptor here comes from an adult in good health. Both conserved end residues are part of each CDR3. A D gene is named only where the DNA matches it firmly. Clone size is stated in some rows and not others, as once, few, many or a class when expanded.

j_gene: TRBJ2-3
d_gene: .
abundance: .
v_gene: TRBV9
CDR3nt: TGTGCCAGCAGCGTATCTTGGGGCGGTTGGGGCACAGATACGCAGTATTTT
CDR3aa: CASSVSWGGWGTDTQYF

j_gene: TRBJ1-6
d_gene: .
abundance: .
v_gene: TRBV15
CDR3nt: TGTGCCACCAGCAGGCCCGGGAGGTTGCGTTCACCCCTCCACTTT
CDR3aa: CATSRPGRLRSPLHF

j_gene: TRBJ2-7
d_gene: TRBD1
abundance: .
v_gene: TRBV7-3
CDR3nt: TGTGCCAGCAGTTGTCAGGGGGCGACCCCCTACGAGCAGTACTTC
CDR3aa: CASSCQGATPYEQYF

j_gene: TRBJ2-3
d_gene: .
abundance: .
v_gene: TRBV5-6
CDR3nt: TGTGCCAGCACCCCGGGGGTTTCTAGCACAGATACGCAGTATTTT
CDR3aa: CASTPGVSSTDTQYF

j_gene: TRBJ2-7
d_gene: .
abundance: .
v_gene: TRBV15
CDR3nt: TGTGCCACCAGCAGAGATGGGGGCAGGCTAAAAACTCTCCTACGGGACGAGCAGTACTTC
CDR3aa: CATSRDGGRLKTLLRDEQYF

j_gene: TRBJ1-5
d_gene: TRBD1
abundance: .
v_gene: TRBV5-1
CDR3nt: TGCGCCAGCAGCTTGACAGGGGCGAATCAGCCCCAGCATTTT
CDR3aa: CASSLTGANQPQHF

j_gene: TRBJ1-6
d_gene: TRBD1
abundance: .
v_gene: TRBV5-1
CDR3nt: TGCGCCAGCACCCGGGACAGCTTTGAAAATTCACCCCTCCACTTT
CDR3aa: CASTRDSFENSPLHF

j_gene: TRBJ1-5
d_gene: .
abundance: .
v_gene: TRBV3-1/TRBV3-2
CDR3nt: TGTGCCAGCAGCCAAATCTTTTCCAATCAGCCCCAGCATTTT
CDR3aa: CASSQIFSNQPQHF

j_gene: TRBJ2-2
d_gene: .
abundance: .
v_gene: TRBV7-2
CDR3nt: TGTGCCAGCAGCTTAGCGGTCAGGGCGAACACCGGGGAGCTGTTTTTT
CDR3aa: CASSLAVRANTGELFF

j_gene: TRBJ2-1
d_gene: .
abundance: .
v_gene: TRBV6-5
CDR3nt: TGTGCCAGCCCTTCCAGCGGCAGTGGAGAGCAGTTCTTC
CDR3aa: CASPSSGSGEQFF

j_gene: TRBJ2-3
d_gene: .
abundance: .
v_gene: TRBV10-1
CDR3nt: TGCGCCAGCAGTGCTGGCAGCACAGATACGCAGTATTTT
CDR3aa: CASSAGSTDTQYF

j_gene: TRBJ2-2
d_gene: .
abundance: .
v_gene: TRBV5-1
CDR3nt: TGCGCCAGCAGCTTGCGCATAAAACAGGGCCCAAGGGACACCGGGGAGCTGTTTTTT
CDR3aa: CASSLRIKQGPRDTGELFF

j_gene: TRBJ2-1
d_gene: TRBD2
abundance: .
v_gene: TRBV5-6
CDR3nt: TGTGCCAGCAGCTTGTACTCCGGCGGGGGTTACTCCTACAATGAGCAGTTCTTC
CDR3aa: CASSLYSGGGYSYNEQFF

j_gene: TRBJ2-5
d_gene: .
abundance: .
v_gene: TRBV7-9
CDR3nt: TGTGCCAGCAGCTTTGCTTATCCCGAGACCCAGTACTTC
CDR3aa: CASSFAYPETQYF

j_gene: TRBJ2-7
d_gene: TRBD2
abundance: .
v_gene: TRBV15
CDR3nt: TGTGCCACCAGCAGAGATCTGACAGCGGGGGTAGGCTACGAGCAGTACTTC
CDR3aa: CATSRDLTAGVGYEQYF

j_gene: TRBJ2-5
d_gene: .
abundance: .
v_gene: TRBV1
CDR3nt: TGCACCAGCAGCCAACAATATTCTAGCGGGGGGGCCGGTGAGACCCAGTACTTC
CDR3aa: CTSSQQYSSGGAGETQYF

j_gene: TRBJ2-7
d_gene: .
abundance: once
v_gene: TRBV2
CDR3nt: TGTGCCAGCGCTAGCAGTCCCTACGAGCAGTACTTC
CDR3aa: CASASSPYEQYF

j_gene: TRBJ1-2
d_gene: .
abundance: once
v_gene: TRBV6-5
CDR3nt: TGTGCCAGCAGTTACTCGACTGGAGGTTTCGATGGCTACACCTTC
CDR3aa: CASSYSTGGFDGYTF

j_gene: TRBJ1-5
d_gene: .
abundance: .
v_gene: TRBV28
CDR3nt: TGTGCCAGCAGTTTTGGGGGATTCAATCAGCCCCAGCATTTT
CDR3aa: CASSFGGFNQPQHF

j_gene: TRBJ2-7
d_gene: .
abundance: .
v_gene: TRBV6-6
CDR3nt: TGTGCCAGCAGTTACTCGAGGGCTTCAGGGGAGCAGTACTTC
CDR3aa: CASSYSRASGEQYF

j_gene: TRBJ2-1
d_gene: .
abundance: .
v_gene: TRBV6-5
CDR3nt: TGTGCCAGCAGTTACGGTCGAGGGGATGAGCAGTTCTTC
CDR3aa: CASSYGRGDEQFF

j_gene: TRBJ1-2
d_gene: TRBD1
abundance: .
v_gene: TRBV4-1
CDR3nt: TGCGCCAGCAGCCATAGACAGGGGGCTAACTATGGCTACACCTTC
CDR3aa: CASSHRQGANYGYTF

j_gene: TRBJ2-1
d_gene: TRBD2
abundance: .
v_gene: TRBV11-2
CDR3nt: TGTGCCAGCAGCTTAGACTCCCTAGCGGGGGGGTACAATGAGCAGTTCTTC
CDR3aa: CASSLDSLAGGYNEQFF

j_gene: TRBJ2-3
d_gene: TRBD2
abundance: .
v_gene: TRBV4-2
CDR3nt: TGTGCCAGCAGCCAAGAAGGGGCGGGGGGGCCTCGAGATACGCAGTATTTT
CDR3aa: CASSQEGAGGPRDTQYF

j_gene: TRBJ2-7
d_gene: .
abundance: .
v_gene: TRBV11-2
CDR3nt: TGTGCCAGCAGCCCCTCGCTTAGGGGGGGGGAAGACGAGCAGTACTTC
CDR3aa: CASSPSLRGGEDEQYF

j_gene: TRBJ1-1
d_gene: .
abundance: .
v_gene: TRBV10-3
CDR3nt: TGTGCCGCAGCCGGGGGGCTTGATGAAGCTTTCTTT
CDR3aa: CAAAGGLDEAFF

j_gene: TRBJ2-7
d_gene: .
abundance: .
v_gene: TRBV6-5
CDR3nt: TGTGCCAGCAGTTTATCAGGGGCTACCTACGAGCAGTACTTC
CDR3aa: CASSLSGATYEQYF

j_gene: TRBJ1-5
d_gene: .
abundance: .
v_gene: TRBV20-1
CDR3nt: TGCAGTGCTAGTTATGGGAATCACAATCAGCCCCAGCATTTT
CDR3aa: CSASYGNHNQPQHF

j_gene: TRBJ2-3
d_gene: TRBD2
abundance: .
v_gene: TRBV6-4
CDR3nt: TGTGCCAGCAGTGAATCCTCTAGCGGGGGTACGCAGTATTTT
CDR3aa: CASSESSSGGTQYF

j_gene: TRBJ1-3
d_gene: .
abundance: .
v_gene: TRBV12-2
CDR3nt: TGTGCAAGTCGCTTAGCCTCCTCAGGGGTGCGCGGCAAAAGAAACACCATATATTTT
CDR3aa: CASRLASSGVRGKRNTIYF

j_gene: TRBJ1-3
d_gene: .
abundance: .
v_gene: TRBV9
CDR3nt: TGTGCCAGCGGGGCACGCGGAAACACCATATATTTT
CDR3aa: CASGARGNTIYF

j_gene: TRBJ2-1
d_gene: TRBD2
abundance: .
v_gene: TRBV6-1
CDR3nt: TGTGCCAGCAGTGAACAGACGGGGGGCTACAATGAGCAGTTCTTC
CDR3aa: CASSEQTGGYNEQFF

j_gene: TRBJ2-7
d_gene: TRBD1
abundance: .
v_gene: TRBV3-1/TRBV3-2
CDR3nt: TGTGCCAGCAGCCCACGGACAGGGGTTCCCCACGAGCAGTACTTC
CDR3aa: CASSPRTGVPHEQYF

j_gene: TRBJ2-7
d_gene: .
abundance: .
v_gene: TRBV6-6
CDR3nt: TGTGCCAGCAGTTACGTCAGCTCCTACGAGCAGTACTTC
CDR3aa: CASSYVSSYEQYF

j_gene: TRBJ2-2
d_gene: .
abundance: .
v_gene: TRBV10-1
CDR3nt: TGCGCCAGCAGTCTGGGGGTAACCGGGGAGCTGTTTTTT
CDR3aa: CASSLGVTGELFF

j_gene: TRBJ2-3
d_gene: .
abundance: .
v_gene: TRBV5-1
CDR3nt: TGCGCCAGCAGCTTAACAGATACGCAGTATTTT
CDR3aa: CASSLTDTQYF